Listed here are 9 T cell receptor beta chains from one sample, sequenced in a study of human T cells and chemical hapten exposure. Documented time point: pre-sensitization, week 0. Treatment in this sample: therapeutic diphenylcyclopropenone sensitization with weekly scalp DPC. Unfractionated whole blood yielded total RNA. TCRdb redid the calling of the RACE reads with MiXCR, one entry per CDR3 protein. The repertoire holds tens of thousands of distinct CDR3 sequences, under 13% seen once, with 25% to 30% in the top ten. The sequencing here drew on whole blood, taken in connection with sensitization to the hapten diphenylcyclopropenone (DPC). All receptors come from a man aged 45-65 years with alopecia areata. Some clones in this sample may be carry-over from other donors' samples.

This clonotype has at least ten counts. The CDR3 region has the DNA TGTGCCAGCTCACCCCGGGACAACACTGAAGCTTTCTTT. Its translation: CASSPRDNTEAFF. V gene TRBV18 combines with J gene TRBJ1-1; the D gene is possibly TRBD1 (5 bases). CDR1 is KGHSH and CDR2 is LQKENI in the germline V gene. Trimming pared 3 bases from V and 2 bases from J, leaving 7 bases between. This CDR3 has 13 residues.

About this clonotype itself: A much larger clone sits a single nucleotide away, making a read error possible. J is TRBJ2-5 and V is TRBV11-2; D might be TRBD1 (6 bases). The germline V gene encodes CDR1 SGHAT and CDR2 FQNNGV. The CDR3 has 14 amino acids. Trimming pared 5 bases from V and 1 base from J, leaving 11 bases between. DNA of the CDR3: TGTGCCAGCAGCCCGGACAGACGCCAAGAGACCCAGTACTTC. Translation gives CASSPDRRQETQYF. Combining the CDR3 with reference TRBV11-2 and TRBJ2-5 gives the whole variable domain EAGVAQSPRYKIIEKRQSVAFWCNPISGHATLYWYQQILGQGPKLLIQFQNNGVVDDSQLPKDRFSAERLKGVDSTLKIQPAKLEDSAVYLCASSPDRRQETQYFGPGTRLLVL.

As to this clonotype: The CDR3 does not close with the conserved phenylalanine or tryptophan, likely indicating a read error. The chain employs TRBV29-1 and TRBJ1-1; 11 nucleotides align to TRBD1. Per the germline V gene, CDR1 is SQVTM and CDR2 is ANQGSEA. The J segment lost 5 bases and the V segment lost 7 bases, leaving 3 bases of the junction unmatched. CDR3 length: 12 amino acids. CDR3 residues: CSAGQGATEAFS. CDR3 sequence (DNA): TGCAGCGCAGGACAGGGGGCAACTGAAGCTTTCTCT.

At least ten counts were recorded for this clonotype. The chain combines TRBV7-9 with TRBJ2-1; D not resolved. Trimming removed 1 base at V and 6 bases at J, with 16 bases between. This CDR3 is 16 amino acids long. The germline V gene has CDR1 SEHNR and CDR2 FQNEAQ (reference sequence). In DNA form, the CDR3 reads TGTGCCAGCAGCTTAGTCGTTACGGCGCTGCGCAATGAGCAGTTCTTC. Its protein product is CASSLVVTALRNEQFF.

The sample holds many counts of this clonotype. The V and J genes are TRBV6-5 and TRBJ2-7; 10 nucleotides line up with TRBD1. V gave up 1 base and J gave up 4 bases; unmatched junction bases: 1. Germline V CDR1 and CDR2: MNHEY, SVGAGI. CDR3 length equals 14 residues. CDR3 DNA: TGTGCCAGCAGTTACTTGGGACAGGGGTACGAGCAGTACTTC. It encodes CASSYLGQGYEQYF.

This chain joins TRBV7-2 and TRBJ2-5; D ambiguous. Trimming shortened V by 4 bases and J by 0 bases, and 6 bases separated the two germline ends. This CDR3 region has 13 residues. Germline loops: CDR1 SGHTA, CDR2 FQGNSA. CDR3 residues: CASSYPDQETQYF. In DNA form, the CDR3 reads TGTGCCAGCAGCTACCCAGACCAAGAGACCCAGTACTTC. Full variable domain (outside the CDR3, taken from reference TRBV7-2 and TRBJ2-5): GAGVSQSPSNKVTEKGKDVELRCDPISGHTALYWYRQSLGQGLEFLIYFQGNSAPDKSGLPSDRFSAERTGGSVSTLTIQRTQQEDSAVYLCASSYPDQETQYFGPGTRLLVL.

There are many counts of this clonotype. The chain uses TRBV20-1 and TRBJ2-7; D uncertain. The V end lost 1 base, the J end lost 1 base, and 5 bases lay between the germline ends. This CDR3 contains 12 residues. Germline assignment: CDR1 DFQATT and CDR2 SNEGSKA (reference sequence). CDR3: CSARAVSYEQYF. CDR3 DNA sequence: TGCAGTGCTAGAGCTGTTTCCTACGAGCAGTACTTC.

This clonotype came up a few times. The chain joins TRBV20-1 to TRBJ2-1; unclear D gene. The CDR3 is 15 amino acids. V lost 2 bases and J lost 7, with 18 bases in between. Germline CDR1 DFQATT, CDR2 SNEGSKA (reference sequence). CDR3 in amino acids: CSARYASAPQNEQFF. The CDR3 DNA reads as TGCAGTGCTAGATACGCCTCAGCCCCCCAAAATGAGCAGTTCTTC.

This clonotype showed up many times. The chain couples TRBV20-1 to TRBJ2-7, with 10 bases matching TRBD2. CDR1 and CDR2 (germline): DFQATT, SNEGSKA (reference sequence). CDR3 size: 14 residues. With V trimmed by 3 bases and J by 5 bases, 7 bases remained unmatched. In DNA, the CDR3 is TGCAGTGCTAGTGAAGCGGGAGGGCTCAACGAGCAGTACTTC. Protein sequence: CSASEAGGLNEQYF.